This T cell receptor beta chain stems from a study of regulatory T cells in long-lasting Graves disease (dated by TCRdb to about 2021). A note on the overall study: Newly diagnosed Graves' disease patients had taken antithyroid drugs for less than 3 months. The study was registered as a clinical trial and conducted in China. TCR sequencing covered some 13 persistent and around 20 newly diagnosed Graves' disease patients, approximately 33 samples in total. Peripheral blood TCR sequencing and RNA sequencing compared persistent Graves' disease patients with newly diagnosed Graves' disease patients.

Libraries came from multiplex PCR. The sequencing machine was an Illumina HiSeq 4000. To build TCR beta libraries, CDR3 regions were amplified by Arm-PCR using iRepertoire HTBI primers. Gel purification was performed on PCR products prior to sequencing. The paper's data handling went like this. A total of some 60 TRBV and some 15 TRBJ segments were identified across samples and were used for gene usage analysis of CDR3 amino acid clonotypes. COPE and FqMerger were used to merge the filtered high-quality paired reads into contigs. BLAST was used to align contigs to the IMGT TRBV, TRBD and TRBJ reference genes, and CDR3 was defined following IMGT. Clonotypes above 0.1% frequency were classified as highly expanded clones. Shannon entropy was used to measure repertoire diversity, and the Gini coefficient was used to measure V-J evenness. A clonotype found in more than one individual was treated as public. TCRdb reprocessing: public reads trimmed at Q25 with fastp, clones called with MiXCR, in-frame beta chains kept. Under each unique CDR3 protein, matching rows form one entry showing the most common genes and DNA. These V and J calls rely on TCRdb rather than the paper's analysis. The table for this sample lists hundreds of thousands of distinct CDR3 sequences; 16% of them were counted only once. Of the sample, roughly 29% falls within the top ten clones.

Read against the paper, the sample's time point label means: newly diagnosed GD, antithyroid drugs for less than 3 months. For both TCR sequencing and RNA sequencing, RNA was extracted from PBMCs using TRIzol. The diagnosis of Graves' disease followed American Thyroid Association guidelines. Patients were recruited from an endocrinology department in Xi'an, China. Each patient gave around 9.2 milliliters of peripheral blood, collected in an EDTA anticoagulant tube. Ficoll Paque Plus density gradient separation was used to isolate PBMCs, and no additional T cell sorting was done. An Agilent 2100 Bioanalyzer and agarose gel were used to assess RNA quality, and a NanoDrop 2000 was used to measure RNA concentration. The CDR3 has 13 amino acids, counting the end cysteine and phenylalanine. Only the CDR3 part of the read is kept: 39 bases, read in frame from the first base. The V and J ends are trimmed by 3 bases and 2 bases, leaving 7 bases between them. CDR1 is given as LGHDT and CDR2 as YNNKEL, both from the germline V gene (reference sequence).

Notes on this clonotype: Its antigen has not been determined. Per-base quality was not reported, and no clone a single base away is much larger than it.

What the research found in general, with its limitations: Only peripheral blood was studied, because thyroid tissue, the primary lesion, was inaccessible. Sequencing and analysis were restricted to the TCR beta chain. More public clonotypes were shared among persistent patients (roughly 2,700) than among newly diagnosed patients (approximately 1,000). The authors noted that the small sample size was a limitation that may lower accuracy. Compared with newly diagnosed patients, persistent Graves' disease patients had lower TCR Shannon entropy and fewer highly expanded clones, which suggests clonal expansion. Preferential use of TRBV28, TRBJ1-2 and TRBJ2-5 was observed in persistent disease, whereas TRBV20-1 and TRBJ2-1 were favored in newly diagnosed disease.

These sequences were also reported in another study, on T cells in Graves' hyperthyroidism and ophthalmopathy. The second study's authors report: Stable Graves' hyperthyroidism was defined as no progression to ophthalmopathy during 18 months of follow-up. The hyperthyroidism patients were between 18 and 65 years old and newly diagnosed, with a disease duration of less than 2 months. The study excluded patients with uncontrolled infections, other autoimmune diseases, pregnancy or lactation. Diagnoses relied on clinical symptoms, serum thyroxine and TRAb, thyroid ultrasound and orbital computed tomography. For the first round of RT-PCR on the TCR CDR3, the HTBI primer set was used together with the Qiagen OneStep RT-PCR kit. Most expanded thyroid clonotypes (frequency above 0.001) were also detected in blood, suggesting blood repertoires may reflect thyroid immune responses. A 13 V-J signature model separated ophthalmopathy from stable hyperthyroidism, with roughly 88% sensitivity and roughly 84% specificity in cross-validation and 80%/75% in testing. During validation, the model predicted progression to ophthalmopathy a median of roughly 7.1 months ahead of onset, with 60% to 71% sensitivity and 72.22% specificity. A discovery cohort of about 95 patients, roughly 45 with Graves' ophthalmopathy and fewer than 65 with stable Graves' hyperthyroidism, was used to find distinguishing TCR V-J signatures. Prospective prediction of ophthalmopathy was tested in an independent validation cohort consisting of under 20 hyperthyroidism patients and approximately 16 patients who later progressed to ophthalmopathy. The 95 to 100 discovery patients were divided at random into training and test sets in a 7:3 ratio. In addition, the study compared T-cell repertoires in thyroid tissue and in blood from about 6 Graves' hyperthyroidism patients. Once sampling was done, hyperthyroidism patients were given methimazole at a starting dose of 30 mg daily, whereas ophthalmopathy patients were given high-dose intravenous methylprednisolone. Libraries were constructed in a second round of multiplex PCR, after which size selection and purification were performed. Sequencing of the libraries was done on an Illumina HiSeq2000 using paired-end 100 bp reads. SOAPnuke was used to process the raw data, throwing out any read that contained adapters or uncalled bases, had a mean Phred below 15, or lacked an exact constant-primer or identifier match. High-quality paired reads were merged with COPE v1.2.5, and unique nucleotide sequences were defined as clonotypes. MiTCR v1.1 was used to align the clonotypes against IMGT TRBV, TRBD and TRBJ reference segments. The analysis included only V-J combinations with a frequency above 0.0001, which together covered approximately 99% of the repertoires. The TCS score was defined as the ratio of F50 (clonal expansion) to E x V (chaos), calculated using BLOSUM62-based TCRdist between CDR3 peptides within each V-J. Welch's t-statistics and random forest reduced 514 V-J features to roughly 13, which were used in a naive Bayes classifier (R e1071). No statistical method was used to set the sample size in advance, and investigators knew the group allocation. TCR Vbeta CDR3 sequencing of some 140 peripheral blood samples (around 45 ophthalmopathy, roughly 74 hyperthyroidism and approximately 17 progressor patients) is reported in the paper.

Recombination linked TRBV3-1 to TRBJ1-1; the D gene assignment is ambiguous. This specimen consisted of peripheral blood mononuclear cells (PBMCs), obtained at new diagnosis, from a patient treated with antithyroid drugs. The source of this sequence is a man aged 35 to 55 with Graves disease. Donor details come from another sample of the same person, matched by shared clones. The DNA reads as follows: TGTGCCAGCAGCCAGACACCAAACACTGAAGCTTTCTTT. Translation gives CASSQTPNTEAFF.